The 15 T cell receptor beta chains below all came from one sample that was sequenced in a study of immune evolution from preneoplasia to lung adenocarcinoma. The table came from immunoSEQ multiplex PCR; TCRdb's copy has only in-frame clones and leaves some out. The table records tens of thousands of clones, about 74% of them present only once. The sequenced sample was FFPE invasive lung adenocarcinoma tissue. The receptors were gathered from a person between 55 and 69 years old with lung adenocarcinoma.

The chain recombines TRBV29-1 with TRBJ2-3; possibly TRBD1 or TRBD2 for D (6 bases each). Trimming removed 7 bases at V and 5 bases at J, with 16 bases between. The CDR3 covers 13 residues. From germline, CDR1 is SQVTM and CDR2 ANQGSEA. The CDR3 DNA follows: TGCAGCGGGGGGGCGGGACAAGTAGATACGCAGTATTTT. Its protein is CSGGAGQVDTQYF.

The DNA of the CDR3 is TGTGCCAGTAGTATTTTTGGCGGTCCAGATACGCAGTATTTT. As protein: CASSIFGGPDTQYF. The chain links TRBV19 to TRBJ2-3; D gene uncertain. CDR3 length: 14 residues. Germline V lookup: CDR1 LNHDA, CDR2 SQIVND (reference sequence). Trimming stripped 3 bases from V and 4 bases from J, with 11 bases between.

Turning to this clone: Other nucleotide sequences from this sample produce the same CDR3. The V gene is TRBV11-2, the J gene TRBJ2-1, with D perhaps TRBD2 (5 bases). CDR1 is SGHAT, CDR2 FQNNGV, per germline. Deletions cut 0 bases from V and 2 bases from J, with 8 bases between. The CDR3 loop spans 15 amino acids. CDR3 loop: CASSLEGSPYNEQFF. Here the CDR3 DNA reads TGTGCCAGCAGCTTAGAAGGGAGCCCCTACAATGAGCAGTTCTTC. The full variable domain, its missing parts supplied by reference TRBV11-2 and TRBJ2-1, is EAGVAQSPRYKIIEKRQSVAFWCNPISGHATLYWYQQILGQGPKLLIQFQNNGVVDDSQLPKDRFSAERLKGVDSTLKIQPAKLEDSAVYLCASSLEGSPYNEQFFGPGTRLTVL.

The rearrangement links TRBV6-6 to TRBJ2-7; no clear D gene. The germline V gene has CDR1 MNHNY and CDR2 SVGAGI (reference sequence). V lost 5 bases to trimming and J lost 1 base, with 6 bases between them. The CDR3 has 12 amino acids. The CDR3 spells CASSVRSYEQYF. CDR3 DNA: TGTGCCAGCAGTGTTCGGTCCTACGAGCAGTACTTC.

This sequence joins TRBV7-6 and TRBJ1-4; 8 nucleotides agree with TRBD1. V gave up 2 bases and J gave up 10 bases; unmatched junction bases: 9. The length of the CDR3 is 15 residues. Germline V gene lookup returns CDR1 SGHVS and CDR2 FNYEAQ. CDR3 coding DNA: TGTGCCAGCAGCTTATCAGGCAGGGGGCCGGTAAAACTGTTTTTT. The encoded protein is CASSLSGRGPVKLFF.

The CDR3 DNA is TGTGCCAGCAGTTTCCGGGACAGGGGTTCCTACGAGCAGTACTTC. It translates to CASSFRDRGSYEQYF. J is TRBJ2-7 and V is TRBV28, with 10 bases lining up with TRBD1. The CDR3 totals 15 residues. Trimming removed 3 bases from V and 1 base from J; junction bases left unmatched: 3. Germline CDR1 reads MDHEN; CDR2 reads SYDVKM.

Of note for this clone: The sample contains more than one DNA sequence encoding this CDR3. The chain employs TRBV18 and TRBJ1-1; a weak D match, TRBD1 (6 bases). Deletions cut 3 bases from V and 1 base from J, with 6 bases between. In germline, CDR1 is KGHSH, CDR2 LQKENI. The CDR3 runs to 13 residues. CDR3 DNA sequence: TGTGCCAGCTCACCGGGGGCGAACACTGAAGCTTTCTTT. It yields the protein CASSPGANTEAFF.

This chain joins TRBV21-1 and TRBJ1-4; the table names TRBD1, a call not compared with the DNA. TRBV21-1 is flagged as a pseudogene. The CDR3 has 15 residues. This chain's CDR3 is CASSKGQGAGTDGLF. CDR3 in DNA: TGTGCCAGCAGCAAAGGGCAGGGGGCAGGGACAGACGGGCTTTTT.

The chain's CDR3 is CASSPSTVLYGYTF. DNA of the CDR3: TGTGCCAGCAGCCCCTCGACAGTCCTCTATGGCTACACCTTC. J is TRBJ1-2 and V is TRBV28; the D gene is possibly TRBD1 (5 bases). Between the trimmed V and J ends, which lost 6 bases and 4 bases, there was a span of 15 bases. CDR1 and CDR2 from the germline V gene are MDHEN and SYDVKM. The CDR3 contains 14 residues.

CDR3 DNA sequence: TGTGCCAGCAGTCTCGGGACAGGGAGTGGCTACACCTTC. Residues: CASSLGTGSGYTF. The V call is TRBV6-5, the J call TRBJ1-2, with 9 bases matching TRBD1. J gave up 7 bases and V 5 bases, and 5 bases lay outside the gene matches. Germline CDR1 is MNHEY and CDR2 is SVGAGI. The CDR3 extends over 13 amino acids.

This sequence joins TRBV30 and TRBJ1-5; D possibly corresponds to TRBD1 (5 bases). V lost 1 base, J lost 4 bases, and 17 bases lay in between. Looked up from germline, CDR1 is GTSNPN and CDR2 is SVGIG (reference sequence). CDR3 size: 16 residues. The CDR3 protein is CAWSEPPGGGNQPQHF. In DNA form, the CDR3 reads TGTGCCTGGAGTGAGCCCCCCGGGGGAGGTAATCAGCCCCAGCATTTT. The complete variable domain, with remaining parts taken from reference TRBV30 and TRBJ1-5, reads SQTIHQWPATLVQPVGSPLSLECTVEGTSNPNLYWYRQAAGRGLQLLFYSVGIGQISSEVPQNLSASRPQDRQFILSSKKLLLSDSGFYLCAWSEPPGGGNQPQHFGDGTRLSIL.

The gene calls are TRBV29-1 and TRBJ1-4, with 12 bases lining up with TRBD1. From germline, CDR1 is SQVTM and CDR2 ANQGSEA. V was pared by 0 bases and J by 7 bases, with 15 bases of the junction left unmatched. This CDR3 comprises 19 residues. The CDR3 region is CSVEDPSWGQGAGGEKLFF. The CDR3, as DNA: TGCAGCGTTGAAGATCCTTCGTGGGGACAGGGGGCTGGCGGTGAAAAACTGTTTTTT. The whole variable domain, filled in from reference TRBV29-1 and TRBJ1-4, reads SAVISQKPSRDICQRGTSLTIQCQVDSQVTMMFWYRQQPGQSLTLIATANQGSEATYESGFVIDKFPISRPNLTFSTLTVSNMSPEDSSIYLCSVEDPSWGQGAGGEKLFFGSGTQLSVL.

This chain connects TRBV11-2 to TRBJ1-4; D might be TRBD1 (5 bases). The CDR3 is made up of 15 amino acids. The V gene's germline CDR1 is SGHAT and CDR2 FQNNGV. V was shortened by 2 bases and J by 8 bases, with 15 bases between the two germline ends. The CDR3 region is CASSLRGNLLEKLFF. CDR3 sequence (DNA): TGTGCCAGCAGCTTACGGGGGAACCTTCTGGAAAAACTGTTTTTT.

The chain carries TRBV7-2 and TRBJ2-2; D not certain. The CDR3 covers 14 residues. Germline loops: CDR1 SGHTA, CDR2 FQGNSA. The V end was cut by 2 bases, the J end by 7 bases, with 11 bases between. CDR3 sequence: CASSLKLGGGELFF. DNA for the CDR3: TGTGCCAGCAGCTTAAAGCTCGGTGGCGGGGAGCTGTTTTTT.

The chain couples TRBV7-8 to TRBJ1-5; 10 bases map to TRBD1. The V segment lost 5 bases and the J segment 6 bases; nucleotides outside the gene matches: 7. The CDR3 sequence is 15 residues long. The germline V gene encodes CDR1 SGHVS and CDR2 FQNEAQ. This chain's CDR3 is CASSPDRGRFQPQHF. CDR3 nucleotides: TGTGCCAGCAGCCCCGACAGGGGGCGTTTTCAGCCCCAGCATTTT.